A single sample is the source of the 23 T cell receptor beta chains below, sequenced in a study of graft-versus-host responses after intestinal transplantation. Antigens of these TCRs are unknown. Sequenced by immunoSEQ multiplex PCR; TCRdb stores in-frame clones only, minus some. This sample yields 25,000 or so clones, of which 82% are seen a single time; 0.7% belongs to the top ten. The specimen was unstimulated CD4+ T cells sorted from spleen or lymph node cells, collected before intestinal transplant. The origin of the receptors is a human donor who received an intestinal transplant.

A word on this clone: The junction shows a germline mismatch at one end, possibly a read error. The genes are TRBV5-3 and TRBJ1-1; tentative D call: TRBD1 (5 bases). TRBV5-3 is recorded as an ORF, its role being uncertain. The CDR3 runs to 13 residues. The CDR3 DNA reads as TGTGCCAGCAGCTTGGGACGTAACACTGAAGCTTTCTTT. Residues: CASSLGRNTEAFF.

The V call is TRBV9, the J call TRBJ2-7; D unresolved. The length of the CDR3 is 14 residues. The germline gives CDR1 SGDLS, CDR2 YYNGEE. The ends were cut back, 4 bases at V and 0 bases at J, with 11 bases in the middle. For the CDR3, the DNA is TGTGCCAGCAGCCCGGACGGCCCCTCCTACGAGCAGTACTTC. Amino acids: CASSPDGPSYEQYF. The full variable domain, in which reference TRBV9 and TRBJ2-7 provide the parts outside the CDR3, is DSGVTQTPKHLITATGQRVTLRCSPRSGDLSVYWYQQSLDQGLQFLIQYYNGEERAKGNILERFSAQQFPDLHSELNLSSLELGDSALYFCASSPDGPSYEQYFGPGTRLTVT.

This clone was seen more than once but under ten times. This chain links TRBV7-9 with TRBJ1-5, with 8 bases identical to TRBD1. V dropped 2 bases and J dropped 0; count of bases not matched to a gene: 9. In germline, CDR1 is SEHNR, CDR2 FQNEAQ (reference sequence). The CDR3 is 18 amino acids. CDR3: CASSLHLTGQVSNQPQHF. DNA of the CDR3: TGTGCCAGCAGCTTACACTTGACGGGACAGGTTAGCAATCAGCCCCAGCATTTT.

This clone was detected a few times. The chain carries TRBV5-1 and TRBJ1-1; 9 nucleotides agree with TRBD1. Germline V lookup: CDR1 SGHRS, CDR2 YFSETQ. There are 15 residues in the CDR3. J was trimmed by 1 base and V by 4 bases; bases with no gene match: 5. CDR3 coding DNA: TGCGCCAGCAGCGCCGGGGGACAGGGGAACACTGAAGCTTTCTTT. Translating it yields CASSAGGQGNTEAFF.

This chain uses TRBV4-3 with TRBJ2-6; D unresolved. Per the germline V gene, CDR1 is LGHNA and CDR2 is YSLEER. The CDR3 is 16 residues long. V lost 1 base, J lost 0 bases, and 7 bases lay in between. The CDR3 DNA reads TGCGCCAGCAGCCAAGTATTGGTCTCTGGGGCCAACGTCCTGACTTTC. Protein product: CASSQVLVSGANVLTF.

This clone has at least ten counts. The rearrangement uses TRBV5-1 and TRBJ2-7; 7 positions match TRBD2. CDR1 and CDR2 from the germline V gene are SGHRS and YFSETQ. The CDR3 has 14 amino acids. The ends lost 0 bases at V and 2 bases at J; junction bases unmatched: 2. CDR3 DNA: TGCGCCAGCAGCTTGGGGGGAGGGCCCTACGAGCAGTACTTC. Translating gives CASSLGGGPYEQYF.

The rearrangement uses TRBV28 and TRBJ2-1; D is unresolved. This CDR3 is built from 15 residues. V was shortened by 2 bases and J by 0 bases, with 8 bases between the two germline ends. Germline V gene sequence: CDR1 MDHEN, CDR2 SYDVKM. Written as DNA, the CDR3 is TGTGCCAGCAGTTTAACTTTTAGCTCCTACAATGAGCAGTTCTTC. This codes for CASSLTFSSYNEQFF. Full variable domain (rest looked up from reference TRBV28 and TRBJ2-1): DVKVTQSSRYLVKRTGEKVFLECVQDMDHENMFWYRQDPGLGLRLIYFSYDVKMKEKGDIPEGYSVSREKKERFSLILESASTNQTSMYLCASSLTFSSYNEQFFGPGTRLTVL.

The J gene is TRBJ2-3, the V gene TRBV20-1, with unresolved D. V lost 7 bases and J 0 bases, leaving 5 bases between the germline ends. The germline CDR1 and CDR2 sequences are DFQATT and SNEGSKA (reference sequence). This CDR3 has 11 residues. The CDR3 coding sequence is TGCAGTGTTCCTAGCACAGATACGCAGTATTTT. Its protein product is CSVPSTDTQYF.

This chain uses TRBV19 with TRBJ2-5; D might be TRBD1 (6 bases). V was shortened by 6 bases and J by 5 bases, with 10 bases between the two germline ends. CDR3 length: 12 amino acids. CDR1 and CDR2 (germline): LNHDA, SQIVND (reference sequence). CDR3 DNA: TGTGCCAGTAGCCCAGGGGTTGAGACCCAGTACTTC. It is translated as CASSPGVETQYF.

The chain recombines TRBV7-6 with TRBJ2-5; D gene uncertain. The CDR3 consists of 12 residues. Trimming stripped 0 bases from V and 4 bases from J, with 3 bases between. Germline V gene lookup returns CDR1 SGHVS and CDR2 FNYEAQ. CDR3 region: CASSLAGETQYF. CDR3 nucleotide sequence: TGTGCCAGCAGCTTAGCAGGAGAGACCCAGTACTTC.

This clone came up a few times. This chain's CDR3 is CASSLLTGGGSYEQYF. The DNA of the CDR3 is TGTGCCAGCAGTTTGCTAACAGGGGGAGGGTCCTACGAGCAGTACTTC. The chain recombines TRBV27 with TRBJ2-7; TRBD1 might be the D (8 bases). This CDR3 contains 16 residues. V lost 3 bases and J lost 1, with 16 bases in between. Germline CDR1 is MNHEY and CDR2 is SMNVEV (reference sequence).

The J gene is TRBJ1-6, the V gene TRBV2, with no clear D. CDR3 size: 14 residues. Deletions cut 4 bases from V and 7 bases from J, with 11 bases between. Germline V lookup: CDR1 SNHLY, CDR2 FYNNEI. The CDR3 here is CASSGPDANSPLHF. The CDR3 DNA reads as TGTGCCAGCAGTGGCCCAGACGCAAATTCACCCCTCCACTTT. The full variable domain, with the rest looked up from reference TRBV2 and TRBJ1-6, is EPEVTQTPSHQVTQMGQEVILRCVPISNHLYFYWYRQILGQKVEFLVSFYNNEISEKSEIFDDQFSVERPDGSNFTLKIRSTKLEDSAMYFCASSGPDANSPLHFGNGTRLTVT.

The chain is built from TRBV5-1 and TRBJ2-2; the D gene is possibly TRBD1 (6 bases). V was clipped by 0 bases and J by 2 bases, with 8 bases between them. This CDR3 is built from 15 residues. Germline CDR1 is SGHRS and CDR2 is YFSETQ. CDR3 nucleotide sequence: TGCGCCAGCAGCTTGGAAGGGGGAAACACCGGGGAGCTGTTTTTT. Amino acid sequence: CASSLEGGNTGELFF.

This clone was detected once. The genes are TRBV4-1 and TRBJ1-4; TRBD1 might be the D (5 bases). This CDR3 has 13 residues. Germline V gene sequence: CDR1 MGHRA, CDR2 YSYEKL. The germline V and J ends were trimmed by 5 bases and 6 bases, with 10 bases remaining between them. The CDR3 nucleotides read TGCGCCAGCAGCGGCAGGGTCTATGAAAAACTGTTTTTT. Translation gives CASSGRVYEKLFF.

The chain recombines TRBV4-2 with TRBJ2-3; no clear D gene. Trimming cost V 6 bases and J 2 bases, with 3 bases left between them. This CDR3 comprises 11 residues. The germline CDR1 and CDR2 sequences are LGHNA and YNFKEQ. The CDR3 DNA sequence: TGTGCCAGCAGTCTCACAGATACGCAGTATTTT. Translation gives CASSLTDTQYF.

The chain has TRBV6-5 and TRBJ2-7; 10 positions agree with TRBD1. TRBJ2-5 matches the DNA end more closely, so the J call is doubtful. CDR3 size: 15 residues. Germline loops: CDR1 MNHEY, CDR2 SVGAGI. The CDR3 reads CASSKRQGAKETQYF. CDR3 in DNA: TGTGCCAGCAGTAAGCGACAGGGGGCAAAAGAGACCCAGTACTTC.

This clone was counted once. The chain combines TRBV28 with TRBJ2-7; 8 nucleotides line up with TRBD2. Per germline, CDR1 MDHEN and CDR2 SYDVKM. The CDR3 totals 15 residues. The junction had 9 bases not matched to a gene; V was cut back by 5 bases and J by 3 bases. CDR3 nucleotides: TGTGCCAGCAGTCCCGGGGGTAGCGGGATCTACGAGCAGTACTTC. This codes for CASSPGGSGIYEQYF.

This sequence joins TRBV7-9 and TRBJ1-2; D unclear. CDR1 SEHNR and CDR2 FQNEAQ come from the germline V gene (reference sequence). The ends were cut back, 1 base at V and 0 bases at J, with 6 bases in the middle. This CDR3 contains 14 residues. CDR3 in amino acids: CASSLEPPNYGYTF. The CDR3 nucleotides read TGTGCCAGCAGCTTAGAACCGCCTAACTATGGCTACACCTTC.

V and J are TRBV19 and TRBJ1-1; TRBD1 agrees at 8 bases. Germline V gives CDR1 LNHDA, CDR2 SQIVND (reference sequence). This CDR3 is built from 14 residues. The junction had 6 bases not matched to a gene; V was cut back by 6 bases and J by 3 bases. CDR3 sequence reads: CASRGDRGDTEAFF. DNA of the CDR3: TGTGCCAGTAGAGGTGACAGGGGTGACACTGAAGCTTTCTTT.

The chain is built from TRBV6-5 and TRBJ2-7; tentative D call: TRBD2 (6 bases). The V and J ends lost 2 bases and 3 bases respectively, with 17 bases between them. The CDR3 length is 16 residues. The germline V gene encodes CDR1 MNHEY and CDR2 SVGAGI. The CDR3 sequence: CASSYRQGTAGYEQYF. CDR3 DNA: TGTGCCAGCAGTTACCGCCAAGGGACTGCAGGCTACGAGCAGTACTTC.

This chain uses TRBV7-8 with TRBJ1-5; 7 nucleotides agree with TRBD1. This CDR3 contains 14 residues. Trimming cost V 1 base and J 6 bases; bases outside gene matches: 3. Germline V lookup: CDR1 SGHVS, CDR2 FQNEAQ. The CDR3 DNA follows: TGTGCCAGCAGCTTAGAGCAGGGGGGTCAGCCCCAGCATTTT. Protein product: CASSLEQGGQPQHF.

The chain uses TRBV5-4 and TRBJ2-5; 8 bases line up with TRBD2. Germline CDR1 reads SGHNT; CDR2 reads YYREEE (reference sequence). V shed 4 bases and J 2 bases; nucleotides not matched to a gene: 10. The CDR3 extends over 16 amino acids. The CDR3 DNA is TGTGCCAGCAGCCCGGGACCAGCGGGGGCGCAAGAGACCCAGTACTTC. It yields the protein CASSPGPAGAQETQYF.

The chain links TRBV2 to TRBJ2-5, with TRBD2 as a possible D gene (5 bases). The DNA end is a closer match to TRBJ2-7, so the J assignment may be wrong. This CDR3 comprises 13 residues. Germline V gene lookup returns CDR1 SNHLY and CDR2 FYNNEI. This chain's CDR3 is CASSEARGLEQYF. As DNA, the CDR3 is TGTGCCAGCAGTGAAGCTCGGGGTCTCGAGCAGTACTTC.